Detailed here is one T cell receptor beta chain. Its antigen is not known. Primers included in the PCR were 60 Vbeta and 13 Jbeta primers. Clones were read by immunoSEQ multiplex PCR, and TCRdb kept only the in-frame ones, dropping some. The repertoire holds 95,000 to 150,000 clones, with 17% as singletons. These data come from a study of cytomegalovirus exposure and HLA in healthy donors. Study observations and caveats: What a later analysis reportedly showed was that an Asian-associated ancestry cluster had fewer N-insertions than the 666-donor mean. A cluster of highly shared sequence variants was likely a sequencing artifact. Presence/absence analyses assumed roughly uniform sequencing depth across donors, which may not hold. Researchers reported in a later analysis that a missense DCLRE1C variant was tied to TCR beta V- and J-gene trimming.

The CDR3 length is 16 residues. Trimming stripped 6 bases from V and 7 bases from J, with 19 bases between. Germline V lookup: CDR1 SNHLY, CDR2 FYNNEI. The receptor's source is a female donor in good health and CMV-seropositive. The material sequenced was PBMCs. This chain links TRBV2 with TRBJ1-6, with a tentative D call TRBD1 (6 bases). CDR3 sequence reads: CASSRGIGQTNSPLHF. The CDR3 DNA reads as TGTGCCAGCAGCCGGGGAATCGGACAGACCAATTCACCCCTCCACTTT.